This T cell receptor beta chain was recovered during a study of blood T cell repertoires in COVID-19. Whole-study context: There were acute and convalescent COVID-19 samples, and they came from the United States, Italy and Spain. T cells, B-cell-depleted T cells, or PBMCs provided the cDNA or gDNA that served as material.

Measured with immunoSEQ multiplex PCR; TCRdb has only the in-frame clones, and not every one. The sample yields a few hundred thousand clones, around nine tenths seen once. Germline CDR1 SGHVS, CDR2 FNYEAQ. V lost 2 bases, J lost 0 bases, and 13 bases lay in between. The CDR3 has 17 amino acids. This clone occurred once. The sample was PBMCs or T cells enriched from blood (not recorded which). The V gene is TRBV7-6, the J gene TRBJ2-2; a weak D match, TRBD2 (6 bases). The TCR comes from a woman aged 40-49 years who had recovered from COVID-19. For the CDR3, the DNA is TGTGCCAGCAGCTTAAGGACTACCAGGCCGAACACCGGGGAGCTGTTTTTT. This codes for CASSLRTTRPNTGELFF. The whole variable domain, filled in from reference TRBV7-6 and TRBJ2-2, reads GAGVSQSPRYKVTKRGQDVALRCDPISGHVSLYWYRQALGQGPEFLTYFNYEAQQDKSGLPNDRFSAERPEGSISTLTIQRTEQRDSAMYRCASSLRTTRPNTGELFFGEGSRLTVL.